Below are 31 T cell receptor beta chains sequenced from a single sample in a study of OX40 agonist ivuxolimab in advanced cancers. Using immunoSEQ multiplex PCR, the repertoire was profiled, and TCRdb retains in-frame clones only, with some absent. This table holds 66,000 or so clones, 87% found once. The sample here was CD4+ or CD8+ T cells sorted from blood, taken in a trial of the OX40 agonist ivuxolimab. The receptors derive from an adult with an advanced solid tumor such as melanoma, head and neck, liver or kidney cancer.

The chain is built from TRBV5-1 and TRBJ1-3, with D maybe TRBD1 (5 bases). V lost 3 bases and J 2 bases, leaving 9 bases between the germline ends. CDR1 is SGHRS, CDR2 YFSETQ, per germline. This CDR3 region has 14 residues. The CDR3 DNA sequence: TGCGCCAGCAGCTCCTCAGGGACTGGAAACACCATATATTTT. Translation gives CASSSSGTGNTIYF.

This chain links TRBV28 with TRBJ2-3; 11 nucleotides align to TRBD2. Germline assignment: CDR1 MDHEN and CDR2 SYDVKM. The CDR3 consists of 17 residues. Trimming removed 3 bases from V and 5 bases from J; junction bases left unmatched: 10. The CDR3 sequence is CASSFRYRLAGLDTQYF. In DNA, the CDR3 is TGTGCCAGCAGTTTTAGGTACCGACTAGCGGGGTTAGATACGCAGTATTTT.

The chain recombines TRBV9 with TRBJ1-2, with D possibly matching TRBD1 (6 bases). V was clipped by 3 bases and J by 6 bases, with 21 bases between them. This CDR3 contains 16 residues. The germline CDR1 and CDR2 sequences are SGDLS and YYNGEE. This chain's CDR3 is CASSGRDSGTKNGYTF. The CDR3, as DNA: TGTGCCAGCAGCGGCAGAGACTCCGGGACAAAAAATGGCTACACCTTC.

The rearrangement uses TRBV5-4 and TRBJ2-7, with 7 bases that match TRBD1. From germline, CDR1 is SGHNT and CDR2 YYREEE (reference sequence). V trimming: 3 bases; J trimming: 3 bases; junction bases outside the gene matches: 3. The CDR3 has 13 amino acids. Here the CDR3 reads CASSSDRVYEQYF. The CDR3 DNA reads TGTGCCAGCAGCTCCGACAGGGTCTACGAGCAGTACTTC.

The rearrangement uses TRBV28 and TRBJ1-2; D unclear. The germline gives CDR1 MDHEN, CDR2 SYDVKM. The CDR3 loop spans 12 amino acids. The ends were cut back, 6 bases at V and 13 bases at J, with 18 bases in the middle. The CDR3 sequence is CASRKVESQFTF. In DNA, the CDR3 is TGTGCCAGCAGAAAAGTGGAGTCCCAGTTCACCTTC.

This clone has only one observation. The chain joins TRBV7-2 to TRBJ1-5; D gene ambiguous. CDR1 and CDR2 (germline): SGHTA, FQGNSA. V was pared by 4 bases and J by 5 bases, with 12 bases between. CDR3 length equals 14 residues. DNA of the CDR3: TGTGCCAGCAGCTCCCATGACCTGGATCAGCCCCAGCATTTT. Translated, it gives CASSSHDLDQPQHF.

CDR3 DNA sequence: TGTGCCAGCAGTCTCGGAGCGGGAGGCTCCTACGAGCAGTACTTC. Translation gives CASSLGAGGSYEQYF. The chain uses TRBV6-6 and TRBJ2-7, with 9 positions matching TRBD2. From germline, CDR1 is MNHNY and CDR2 SVGAGI (reference sequence). This CDR3 comprises 15 residues. J lost 0 bases, V lost 5 bases, and 5 bases had no gene match.

This rearrangement joins TRBV7-2 to TRBJ1-1, with 7 bases fitting TRBD1. Germline V gene data show CDR1 as SGHTA and CDR2 as FQGNSA. V shed 2 bases and J 7 bases; nucleotides not matched to a gene: 1. The CDR3 loop spans 12 amino acids. This chain's CDR3 is CASSLRTGEAFF. The CDR3, as DNA: TGTGCCAGCAGCTTAAGGACAGGTGAAGCTTTCTTT.

This chain connects TRBV7-6 to TRBJ1-1, with 7 bases aligning to TRBD1. From germline, CDR1 is SGHVS and CDR2 FNYEAQ. Trimming cost V 1 base and J 5 bases; bases outside gene matches: 4. The CDR3 length is 14 residues. The CDR3 coding sequence is TGTGCCAGCAGCTTAGGCAGGGGGGATACTGAAGCTTTCTTT. This gives the protein CASSLGRGDTEAFF.

The rearrangement joins TRBV7-2 to TRBJ2-3, with D hard to call. The CDR3 sequence is 13 residues long. V lost 3 bases to trimming and J lost 6 bases, with 10 bases between them. The germline V gene encodes CDR1 SGHTA and CDR2 FQGNSA. The CDR3 protein is CASSFASRDTQYF. DNA of the CDR3: TGTGCCAGCAGCTTTGCAAGTAGGGATACGCAGTATTTT.

The table lists this clone with many counts. The chain combines TRBV2 with TRBJ2-5; D not certain. The CDR3 contains 12 residues. The V end was cut by 7 bases, the J end by 2 bases, with 8 bases between. Germline CDR1 and CDR2: SNHLY and FYNNEI. As DNA, the CDR3 is TGTGCCAGCACCTATCAACAAGAGACCCAGTACTTC. Its protein is CASTYQQETQYF.

The J gene is TRBJ2-7, the V gene TRBV10-1, with 11 nucleotides matching TRBD1. The CDR3 loop spans 15 amino acids. V gave up 1 base and J gave up 4 bases; unmatched junction bases: 3. The germline CDR1 and CDR2 sequences are WNHNN and SYGVQD (reference sequence). CDR3 sequence reads: CASSEWGTGGYEQYF. CDR3 nucleotides: TGCGCCAGCAGTGAGTGGGGGACAGGGGGTTACGAGCAGTACTTC.

The chain has TRBV19 and TRBJ1-1; TRBD1 matches 7 bases. The CDR3 runs to 13 residues. Germline V lookup: CDR1 LNHDA, CDR2 SQIVND (reference sequence). With V trimmed by 10 bases and J by 4 bases, 9 bases remained unmatched. Here the CDR3 reads CATISGGFTEAFF. In DNA, the CDR3 is TGTGCCACAATATCAGGGGGTTTCACTGAAGCTTTCTTT.

The chain couples TRBV6-6 to TRBJ1-1; TRBD1 might be the D (5 bases). The CDR3 is made up of 14 amino acids. CDR1 is MNHNY and CDR2 is SVGAGI in the germline V gene (reference sequence). V was pared by 5 bases and J by 7 bases, with 17 bases between. The CDR3 DNA is TGTGCCAGCAGTCCCGGGGGACCGGCCTTTGAAGCTTTCTTT. Protein sequence: CASSPGGPAFEAFF.

The chain is built from TRBV7-8 and TRBJ2-7, with 10 positions matching TRBD1. There are 16 residues in the CDR3. Germline CDR1 reads SGHVS; CDR2 reads FQNEAQ. J was trimmed by 2 bases and V by 5 bases; bases with no gene match: 9. The CDR3 protein is CASSVIGQGGPYEQYF. CDR3 nucleotides: TGTGCCAGCAGCGTTATCGGACAGGGGGGTCCCTACGAGCAGTACTTC.

V usage is TRBV27 and J usage is TRBJ2-1; 8 positions match TRBD2. Looked up from germline, CDR1 is MNHEY and CDR2 is SMNVEV (reference sequence). V gave up 9 bases and J gave up 6 bases; unmatched junction bases: 7. The CDR3 runs 13 residues. The CDR3 here is CASRRRGANEQFF. CDR3 coding DNA: TGTGCCAGTAGGAGGCGGGGGGCCAATGAGCAGTTCTTC.

The sample holds one count of this clone. The chain couples TRBV28 to TRBJ2-7, with D tentatively TRBD2 (5 bases). CDR3 length: 13 residues. Germline V gives CDR1 MDHEN, CDR2 SYDVKM. Trimming pared 10 bases from V and 2 bases from J, leaving 15 bases between. CDR3 amino acids: CATIVTTPYEQYF. For the CDR3, the DNA is TGTGCCACCATTGTGACTACCCCCTACGAGCAGTACTTC.

With regard to this clone: This sequence may be a read error, since a much larger clone differs from it by one base. This sample also contains other DNA sequences that code for the same CDR3. The rearrangement joins TRBV10-1 to TRBJ1-2, with D possibly being TRBD1 (5 bases). This CDR3 spans 13 amino acids. The germline V and J ends were trimmed by 3 bases and 3 bases, with 8 bases remaining between them. The V gene's germline CDR1 is WNHNN and CDR2 SYGVQD (reference sequence). The CDR3 spells CASSDRRDYGYTF. Here the CDR3 DNA reads TGCGCCAGCAGTGATCGCAGGGACTATGGCTACACCTTC.

J is TRBJ2-1 and V is TRBV19; D uncertain. Germline V lookup: CDR1 LNHDA, CDR2 SQIVND (reference sequence). This CDR3 contains 15 residues. Trimming cost V 6 bases and J 0 bases, with 12 bases left between them. In nucleotides, the CDR3 is TGTGCCAGTAGGTCCAGCACGAGCTCCTACAATGAGCAGTTCTTC. It yields the protein CASRSSTSSYNEQFF.

This clone was detected a few times. This rearrangement joins TRBV28 to TRBJ2-7; 7 bases are shared with TRBD2. Germline loops: CDR1 MDHEN, CDR2 SYDVKM. The CDR3 contains 16 residues. The V segment lost 5 bases and the J segment 0 bases; nucleotides outside the gene matches: 10. CDR3 DNA sequence: TGTGCCAGCAGTGCGCCTGGGGGGGGAAGCTCCTACGAGCAGTACTTC. This encodes CASSAPGGGSSYEQYF.

V is TRBV5-1 and J is TRBJ1-2, with D uncertain. V was pared by 2 bases and J by 3 bases, with 17 bases between. The V gene's germline CDR1 is SGHRS and CDR2 YFSETQ. There are 16 residues in the CDR3. The CDR3 is CASSLGTVLSDYGYTF. CDR3 nucleotide sequence: TGCGCCAGCAGCTTAGGAACAGTTTTGTCGGACTATGGCTACACCTTC.

This sequence joins TRBV10-3 and TRBJ2-3; either TRBD1 or TRBD2 may supply D (5 bases each). CDR1 is ENHRY and CDR2 is SYGVKD in the germline V gene. This CDR3 has 18 residues. Trimming took 0 bases from V and 0 from J, leaving 16 bases between them. The CDR3: CAISESGPSPDSTDTQYF. The CDR3 region has the DNA TGTGCCATCAGTGAGTCGGGACCGTCCCCCGATAGCACAGATACGCAGTATTTT.

This clone came up many times. The chain joins TRBV6-1 to TRBJ2-7; D call uncertain. V was pared by 3 bases and J by 1 base, with 1 base between. The CDR3 length is 11 residues. Germline CDR1 and CDR2: MNHNS and SASEGT. The CDR3 DNA reads TGTGCCAGCAGTGAGTCCTACGAGCAGTACTTC. The encoded protein is CASSESYEQYF.

V is TRBV5-1 and J is TRBJ2-5, with D possibly called TRBD1 or TRBD2 (6 bases each). Trimming took off 7 bases at V and 3 bases at J, with 19 bases between the two ends. The CDR3 spans 15 residues. Germline CDR1 and CDR2: SGHRS and YFSETQ. CDR3 amino acids: CASRKGPRGEETQYF. The CDR3, as DNA: TGCGCCAGCCGAAAGGGGCCGAGGGGGGAAGAGACCCAGTACTTC.

This rearrangement joins TRBV6-4 to TRBJ1-1, with TRBD1 matching over 7 bases. This CDR3 region has 15 residues. The V gene's germline CDR1 is MRHNA and CDR2 SNTAGT. Losses at the gene ends were 3 bases for V and 2 bases for J; bases not matched to a gene: 6. CDR3 loop: CASSEWAGGNTEAFF. The CDR3 DNA reads TGTGCCAGCAGTGAATGGGCAGGGGGAAACACTGAAGCTTTCTTT.

This clone has only a few counts. The V gene is TRBV7-6, the J gene TRBJ2-1, with 7 bases aligning to TRBD1. The junction had 7 bases not matched to a gene; V was cut back by 5 bases and J by 0 bases. The CDR3 is 16 residues long. CDR1 is SGHVS, CDR2 FNYEAQ, per germline. In nucleotides, the CDR3 is TGTGCCAGCAGCGGTCAGGGGGTTAGCTCCTACAATGAGCAGTTCTTC. This sequence encodes CASSGQGVSSYNEQFF. Full variable domain (missing parts from reference TRBV7-6 and TRBJ2-1): GAGVSQSPRYKVTKRGQDVALRCDPISGHVSLYWYRQALGQGPEFLTYFNYEAQQDKSGLPNDRFSAERPEGSISTLTIQRTEQRDSAMYRCASSGQGVSSYNEQFFGPGTRLTVL.

V is TRBV7-2 and J is TRBJ1-2; 9 positions agree with TRBD1. The V and J ends lost 5 bases and 7 bases, in that order; junction bases with no gene match: 8. This CDR3 comprises 14 residues. The germline V gene encodes CDR1 SGHTA and CDR2 FQGNSA. Here the CDR3 reads CASSENRGRAGYTF. In DNA form, the CDR3 reads TGTGCCAGCAGCGAAAACAGGGGGCGAGCTGGCTACACCTTC.

The table lists this clone with a count of one. The chain is built from TRBV5-5 and TRBJ2-2, with 8 positions matching TRBD1. This CDR3 comprises 16 residues. Germline CDR1 reads SGHKS; CDR2 reads YYEKEE (reference sequence). J was trimmed by 2 bases and V by 4 bases; bases with no gene match: 7. The CDR3 region has the DNA TGTGCCAGCAGCGAAACCGGGACAGGCAACACCGGGGAGCTGTTTTTT. The encoded protein is CASSETGTGNTGELFF.

The rearrangement joins TRBV19 to TRBJ1-5; D gene unclear. This CDR3 is 12 amino acids long. V lost 7 bases, J lost 6 bases, and 10 bases lay in between. Germline loops: CDR1 LNHDA, CDR2 SQIVND (reference sequence). CDR3 in amino acids: CASTGVGQPQHF. Here the CDR3 DNA reads TGTGCCAGTACTGGAGTCGGTCAGCCCCAGCATTTT.

The J gene is TRBJ1-3, the V gene TRBV5-1, with TRBD1 matching over 7 bases. This CDR3 contains 14 residues. The trim removed 4 bases at V and 0 bases at J, leaving 1 base unmatched. Germline V lookup: CDR1 SGHRS, CDR2 YFSETQ. Here the CDR3 DNA reads TGCGCCAGCAGCCGGGACAGCTCTGGAAACACCATATATTTT. Encoded protein: CASSRDSSGNTIYF.

This chain connects TRBV7-6 to TRBJ2-2, with 11 bases aligning to TRBD2. This CDR3 is built from 20 residues. The V gene end was trimmed by 1 base and the J gene end by 0 bases; junction bases not matched to a gene: 10. In germline, CDR1 is SGHVS, CDR2 FNYEAQ. Here the CDR3 reads CASSLGSALAGEANTGELFF. CDR3 coding DNA: TGTGCCAGCAGCTTAGGATCGGCACTAGCGGGGGAAGCGAACACCGGGGAGCTGTTTTTT.